The sample holds many counts of the clone carrying this T cell receptor beta chain. This sample was included in a study of metastatic and nonmetastatic thyroid tumors. Study-level information: The authors compared repertoires across blood and tumor or nodule tissue from malignant and benign thyroid patients.

All patients reached thyroid surgery having received no treatment beforehand. This CDR3 is built from 15 residues. V was trimmed by 3 bases and J by 1 base, leaving 14 bases between them. The germline CDR1 and CDR2 sequences are DFQATT and SNEGSKA (reference sequence). MiXCR reprocessed the PCR reads for TCRdb. The table lists about 42,000 clones, 9.5% to 13% of them singletons. The chain combines TRBV20-1 with TRBJ2-3, with D unresolved. The receptor's source is a male donor with papillary thyroid cancer or a benign thyroid nodule (not recorded which). Some clones in this sample may be carry-over from other donors' samples. The sample was blood. The CDR3 DNA follows: TGCAGTGCTAGCCCCCGACGGGTAGGCACAGATACGCAGTATTTT. Translation: CSASPRRVGTDTQYF.